Given below is one T cell receptor (beta chain) in context. The antigen it binds to is not known. No clone much larger than this one lies a single base away; base qualities are absent. The data were taken from a study of blood T cell repertoires in COVID-19 (TCRdb year 2020). Regarding the research as a whole: Samples covering the acute and convalescent phases of COVID-19 were provided by collaborators in the United States, Italy and Spain. The material from the prospective study consisted of cDNA or gDNA derived from T cells, B-cell-depleted T cells, or PBMCs. The repertoires were made available in a free public database intended to serve as a resource for research on the immune response to SARS-CoV-2. Samples were obtained from the ongoing ImmuneRACE study (first 160 participants) and from over 1,000 subjects provided by 6 global collaborators. Sample metadata almost always included a de-identified subject ID, COVID-19 status, age in years and sex. Subjects who had been exposed to COVID-19, were actively infected with it, or had recovered from it provided the deeply sampled blood TCRbeta repertoires that made up the dataset. HLA class I and class II types, where available, came from metadata supplied by the sample provider rather than from assay-based typing.

Trimming removed 3 bases from V and 2 bases from J; the gene matches leave 7 bases unexplained. The CDR3 runs 15 amino acids, cysteine and phenylalanine included. The sequence is cut down to CDR3 DNA, 45 bases in frame from base 1. The germline V gene (reference sequence) yields LGHDT for CDR1 and YNNKEL for CDR2. The immunoSEQ Assay, a bias-controlled multiplex PCR, was used to amplify TCRbeta CDR3 regions from genomic DNA. For the original study's pipeline: The number of nucleated cells in each sample was estimated by amplification of reference gene primers within the assay. To quantify the absolute abundance of each unique TCRbeta CDR3 rearrangement, sequence reads were collapsed and filtered. For each sample, productive Simpson clonality was calculated as the square root of Simpson's diversity index across productive rearrangements. TCRdb obtained this table from immuneACCESS and retained in-frame rearrangements with V and J assigned. These tables miss some clones; where compared with another copy, unresolved V genes account for less than half of the shortfall, and the remainder is unexplained. V, J and clone size are those of that table, while D and trimming were read from the DNA. Here the sample has roughly 100,000 clones; 82% occur a single time. Roughly 5% of the sample lies in the top ten.

Each collaborating institution followed its own protocols to collect whole blood in K2EDTA tubes. For TCRbeta analysis, collaborator samples were shipped as frozen whole blood, as isolated PBMCs, or as DNA extracted from either sample type. General findings and caveats noted by the study authors: The quantity of clinical and demographic metadata differed by source and by participant and was supplied without curation.

The receptor was isolated from a man in his 60s with acute or convalescent COVID-19. The sequencing input was peripheral blood. The chain links TRBV3-1 (or the pseudogene TRBV3-2) with TRBJ2-7; TRBD1 aligns with 7 central bases. The bases are TGTGCCAGCAGCCAGTTCCCGGGACAGACCTACGAGCAGTACTTC. Translated, it gives CASSQFPGQTYEQYF.